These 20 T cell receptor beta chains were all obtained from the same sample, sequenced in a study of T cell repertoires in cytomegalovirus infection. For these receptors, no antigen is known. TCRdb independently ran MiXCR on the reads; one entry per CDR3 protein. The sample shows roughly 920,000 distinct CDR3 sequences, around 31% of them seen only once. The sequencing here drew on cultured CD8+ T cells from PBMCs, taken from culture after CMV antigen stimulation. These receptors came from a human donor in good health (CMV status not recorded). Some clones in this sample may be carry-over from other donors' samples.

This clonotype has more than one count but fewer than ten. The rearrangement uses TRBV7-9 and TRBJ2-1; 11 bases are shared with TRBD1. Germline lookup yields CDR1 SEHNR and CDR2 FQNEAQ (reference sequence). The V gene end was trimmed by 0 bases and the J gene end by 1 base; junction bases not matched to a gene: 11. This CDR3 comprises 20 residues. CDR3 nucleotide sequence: TGTGCCAGCAGCTTAGCGCTTGGACAGGGGGCAATCCTATCCTACAATGAGCAGTTCTTC. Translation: CASSLALGQGAILSYNEQFF. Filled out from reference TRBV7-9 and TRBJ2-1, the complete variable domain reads DTGVSQNPRHKITKRGQNVTFRCDPISEHNRLYWYRQTLGQGPEFLTYFQNEAQLEKSRLLSDRFSAERPKGSFSTLEIQRTEQGDSAMYLCASSLALGQGAILSYNEQFFGPGTRLTVL.

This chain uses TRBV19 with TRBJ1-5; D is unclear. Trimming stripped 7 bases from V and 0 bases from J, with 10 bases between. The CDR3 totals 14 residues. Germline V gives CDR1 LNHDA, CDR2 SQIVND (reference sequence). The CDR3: CASTPFISNQPQHF. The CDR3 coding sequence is TGTGCCAGTACCCCTTTTATTAGCAATCAGCCCCAGCATTTT.

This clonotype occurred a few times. Here the CDR3 reads CASSELQGAEKLFF. The CDR3 DNA reads TGTGCCAGCAGTGAGCTACAGGGGGCGGAAAAACTGTTTTTT. The rearrangement uses TRBV12-3 or TRBV12-4 and TRBJ1-4; 9 bases line up with TRBD1. V shed 5 bases, J shed 8 bases, and the junction held 6 bases outside the gene matches. The CDR3 covers 14 residues.

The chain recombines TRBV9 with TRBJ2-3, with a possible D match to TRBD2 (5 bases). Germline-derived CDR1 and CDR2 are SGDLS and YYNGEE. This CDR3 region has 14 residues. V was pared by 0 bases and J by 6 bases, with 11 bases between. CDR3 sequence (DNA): TGTGCCAGCAGCGTAGCCCTAGCTGGGGATACGCAGTATTTT. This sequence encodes CASSVALAGDTQYF.

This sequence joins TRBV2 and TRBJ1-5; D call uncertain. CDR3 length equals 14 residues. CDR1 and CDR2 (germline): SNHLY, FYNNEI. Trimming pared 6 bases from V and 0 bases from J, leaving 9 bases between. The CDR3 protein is CASRPPYSNQPQHF. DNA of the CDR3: TGTGCCAGCAGACCGCCCTATAGCAATCAGCCCCAGCATTTT.

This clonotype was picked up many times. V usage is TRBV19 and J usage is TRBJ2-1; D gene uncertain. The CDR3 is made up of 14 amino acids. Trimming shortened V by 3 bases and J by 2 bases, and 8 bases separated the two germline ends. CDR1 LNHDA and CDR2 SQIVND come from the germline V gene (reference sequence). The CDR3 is CASSIDGPYNEQFF. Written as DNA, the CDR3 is TGTGCCAGTAGTATTGATGGTCCCTACAATGAGCAGTTCTTC.

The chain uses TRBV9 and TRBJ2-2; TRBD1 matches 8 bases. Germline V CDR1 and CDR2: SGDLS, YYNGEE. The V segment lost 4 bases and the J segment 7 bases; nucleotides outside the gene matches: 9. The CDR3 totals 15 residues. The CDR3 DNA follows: TGTGCCAGCAGCCTCGTGACAGGGGCGGGCGGGGAGCTGTTTTTT. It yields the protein CASSLVTGAGGELFF.

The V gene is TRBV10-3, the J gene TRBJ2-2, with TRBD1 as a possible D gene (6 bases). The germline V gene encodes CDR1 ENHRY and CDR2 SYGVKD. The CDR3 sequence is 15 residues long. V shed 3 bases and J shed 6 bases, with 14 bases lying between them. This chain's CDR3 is CAISDQGSEAGELFF. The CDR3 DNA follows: TGTGCCATCAGTGATCAGGGGTCGGAAGCCGGGGAGCTGTTTTTT.

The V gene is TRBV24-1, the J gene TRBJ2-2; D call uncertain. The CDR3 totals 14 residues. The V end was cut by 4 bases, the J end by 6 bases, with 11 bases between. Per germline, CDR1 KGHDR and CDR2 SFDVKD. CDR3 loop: CATSDRVSAGELFF. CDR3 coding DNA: TGTGCCACCAGTGACCGAGTCAGCGCCGGGGAGCTGTTTTTT.

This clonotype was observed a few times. In DNA form, the CDR3 reads TGCGCCAGCAGCCACCCAAGCTCCGAGCCCCAGCATTTT. This sequence encodes CASSHPSSEPQHF. This chain joins TRBV4-1 and TRBJ1-5, with no clear D. Trimming left V 3 bases short and J 8 bases short, with 11 bases between. The CDR3 runs to 13 residues. Germline V gene sequence: CDR1 MGHRA, CDR2 YSYEKL.

CDR3 protein: CASQGFETPDTQYF. CDR3 coding DNA: TGTGCCAGCCAAGGATTCGAGACCCCAGATACGCAGTATTTT. This chain uses TRBV12-3 or TRBV12-4 with TRBJ2-3; D is ambiguous. Trimming cost V 8 bases and J 4 bases, with 16 bases left between them. This CDR3 has 14 amino acids.

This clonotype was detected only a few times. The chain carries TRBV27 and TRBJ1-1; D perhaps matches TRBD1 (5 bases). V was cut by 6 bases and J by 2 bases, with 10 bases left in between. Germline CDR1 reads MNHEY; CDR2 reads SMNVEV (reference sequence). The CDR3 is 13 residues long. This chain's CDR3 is CASRWGTNTEAFF. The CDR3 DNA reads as TGTGCCAGCAGGTGGGGGACTAACACTGAAGCTTTCTTT.

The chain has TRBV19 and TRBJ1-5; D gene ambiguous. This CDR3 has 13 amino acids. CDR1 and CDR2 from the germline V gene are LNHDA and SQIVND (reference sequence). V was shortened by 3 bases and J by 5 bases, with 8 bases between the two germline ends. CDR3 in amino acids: CASSISTDQPQHF. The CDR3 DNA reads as TGTGCCAGTAGTATTAGCACAGATCAGCCCCAGCATTTT.

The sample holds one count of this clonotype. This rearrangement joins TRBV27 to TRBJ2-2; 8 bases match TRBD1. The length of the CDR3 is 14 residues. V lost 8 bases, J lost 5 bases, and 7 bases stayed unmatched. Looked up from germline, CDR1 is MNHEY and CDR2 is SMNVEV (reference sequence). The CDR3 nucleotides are TGTGCCAGCGCTGAGACAGGGGAAACCGGGGAGCTGTTTTTT. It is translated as CASAETGETGELFF.

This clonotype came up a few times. DNA for the CDR3: TGTGCCAGCAGAAGGGACCCCCTGCAGCCCCAGCATTTT. Translation: CASRRDPLQPQHF. The chain uses TRBV12-3 or TRBV12-4 and TRBJ1-5; tentative D call: TRBD1 (5 bases). The CDR3 length is 13 residues. Between the trimmed V and J ends, which lost 6 bases and 7 bases, there was a span of 13 bases.

CDR3 sequence reads: CASSLLSGAAFF. The DNA of the CDR3 is TGTGCCAGCAGCTTACTCTCTGGGGCCGCTTTCTTT. This chain joins TRBV7-9 and TRBJ1-1; a weak D match, TRBD1 (5 bases). This CDR3 comprises 12 residues. The V gene's germline CDR1 is SEHNR and CDR2 FQNEAQ (reference sequence). Trimming removed 2 bases from V and 11 bases from J, with 12 bases in between. The full variable domain, its missing parts supplied by reference TRBV7-9 and TRBJ1-1, is DTGVSQNPRHKITKRGQNVTFRCDPISEHNRLYWYRQTLGQGPEFLTYFQNEAQLEKSRLLSDRFSAERPKGSFSTLEIQRTEQGDSAMYLCASSLLSGAAFFGQGTRLTVV.

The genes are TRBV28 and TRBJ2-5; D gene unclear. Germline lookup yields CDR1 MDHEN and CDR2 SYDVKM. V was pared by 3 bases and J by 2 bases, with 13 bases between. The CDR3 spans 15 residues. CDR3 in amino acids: CASSFSLGHQETQYF. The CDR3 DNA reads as TGTGCCAGCAGTTTCTCGCTAGGCCATCAAGAGACCCAGTACTTC.

The CDR3 loop reads CASSSGNTDYEQYV. CDR3 DNA: TGTGCCAGCAGCTCCGGGAACACCGACTACGAGCAGTACGTC. The V gene is TRBV5-4, the J gene TRBJ2-7, with a tentative D call TRBD2 (5 bases). From germline, CDR1 is SGHNT and CDR2 YYREEE (reference sequence). This CDR3 comprises 14 residues. V lost 3 bases to trimming and J lost 3 bases, with 13 bases between them.

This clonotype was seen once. CDR3 sequence reads: CASSPNPPGHSNYGYTF. In DNA form, the CDR3 reads TGTGCCAGCAGCCCCAACCCTCCGGGACATTCTAACTATGGCTACACCTTC. The chain recombines TRBV5-6 with TRBJ1-2, with D possibly matching TRBD1 (6 bases). Germline V lookup: CDR1 SGHDT, CDR2 YYEEEE. CDR3 length: 17 residues. Trimming cost V 4 bases and J 0 bases, with 19 bases left between them.

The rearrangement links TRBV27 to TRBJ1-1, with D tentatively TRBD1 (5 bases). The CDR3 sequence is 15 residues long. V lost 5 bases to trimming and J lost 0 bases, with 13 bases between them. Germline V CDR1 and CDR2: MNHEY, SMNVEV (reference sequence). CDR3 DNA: TGTGCCAGCAGTACATTACAGGCTTTGAACACTGAAGCTTTCTTT. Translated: CASSTLQALNTEAFF.